This TCR beta chain was documented in a study of blood T cell repertoires in COVID-19. As for the study in general: Acute and convalescent COVID-19 specimens originated in the United States, Italy and Spain.

Measured with immunoSEQ multiplex PCR; TCRdb has only the in-frame clones, and not every one. The sample includes roughly 150,000 clones, 80% to 90% of them seen just once. The V and J ends lost 4 bases and 2 bases, in that order; junction bases with no gene match: 3. The CDR3 consists of 13 residues. CDR1 is GTSNPN, CDR2 SVGIG, per germline (reference sequence). The specimen was peripheral blood. This TCR was sampled from a woman in her sixties or seventies with active COVID-19. The chain employs TRBV30 and TRBJ1-2, with TRBD1 matching over 8 bases. CDR3 DNA sequence: TGTGCCTGGAACGACAGGGGAAACTATGGCTACACCTTC. Translated: CAWNDRGNYGYTF.